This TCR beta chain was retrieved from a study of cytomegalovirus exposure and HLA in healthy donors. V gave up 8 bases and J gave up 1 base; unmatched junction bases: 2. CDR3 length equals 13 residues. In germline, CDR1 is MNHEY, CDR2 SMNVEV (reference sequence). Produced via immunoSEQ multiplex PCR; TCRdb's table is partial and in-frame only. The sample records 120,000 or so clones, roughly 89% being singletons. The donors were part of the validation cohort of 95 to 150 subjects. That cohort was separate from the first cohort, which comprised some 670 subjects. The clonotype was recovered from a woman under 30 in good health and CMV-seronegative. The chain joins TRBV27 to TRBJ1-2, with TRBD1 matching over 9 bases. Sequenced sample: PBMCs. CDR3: CASGTGHNYGYTF. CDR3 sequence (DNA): TGTGCCAGCGGGACAGGGCATAACTATGGCTACACCTTC.